A single sample gave rise to the 12 T cell receptor beta chains below, sequenced in a study of vaccination effects on CD4 cells after COVID-19. These receptors are not linked to any known antigen. Libraries were prepared by immunoSEQ multiplex PCR; TCRdb keeps only in-frame clonotypes and omits some of them. The table records about 16,000 clones, just under 70% of them present only once. Ahead of sequencing, the ViraFEST assay grew antigen-specific CD4+ T cells using viral peptide pools. Culture proceeded for about ten days, and CD4+ T cells were then isolated. Each participant received a vaccine that was either BNT162b2 or mRNA-1273, given as two doses. Sequenced material: CD4+ T cells from PBMCs cultured with SARS-CoV-2 spike peptides, taken after COVID-19 vaccination. The receptors were gathered from a human donor who received a COVID-19 vaccine.

V and J are TRBV6-2 or TRBV6-3 and TRBJ1-2, with TRBD1 matching over 9 bases. CDR1 and CDR2 (germline): MNHEY, SVGEGT. The CDR3 is 14 amino acids. V was clipped by 4 bases and J by 8 bases; unmatched bases: 8. For the CDR3, the DNA is TGTGCCAGCAGTTTTACAGGGGGCAGGGTCGGCTACACCTTC. Its protein product is CASSFTGGRVGYTF.

This chain joins TRBV6-2 or TRBV6-3 and TRBJ1-1, with D perhaps matching TRBD1 (6 bases). CDR1 and CDR2 (germline): MNHEY, SVGEGT. Trimming shortened V by 6 bases and J by 7 bases, and 18 bases separated the two germline ends. CDR3 length: 14 residues. The CDR3 bases are TGTGCCAGCAGCCTTACAGGGTTCTTGGGTGAAGCTTTCTTT. Translation: CASSLTGFLGEAFF.

The V call is TRBV7-3, the J call TRBJ1-1; 8 bases are shared with TRBD1. The CDR3 runs 13 residues. Germline CDR1 and CDR2: SGHTA and FQGTGA. V shed 5 bases and J 4 bases; nucleotides not matched to a gene: 3. The CDR3 DNA is TGTGCCAGCAGCGACAGGGGCCCCACTGAAGCTTTCTTT. Translation gives CASSDRGPTEAFF.

This chain uses TRBV27 with TRBJ1-2, with TRBD1 identical over 9 bases. The germline V gene encodes CDR1 MNHEY and CDR2 SMNVEV (reference sequence). This CDR3 has 14 residues. With V trimmed by 5 bases and J by 4 bases, 5 bases remained unmatched. The CDR3 reads CASSVGQGAYGYTF. The CDR3 DNA reads TGTGCCAGCAGTGTGGGACAGGGTGCCTATGGCTACACCTTC.

The chain combines TRBV24-1 with TRBJ1-2; D perhaps matches TRBD1 (5 bases). CDR3 length: 14 residues. Trimming removed 5 bases from V and 4 bases from J, with 13 bases in between. Germline V lookup: CDR1 KGHDR, CDR2 SFDVKD. The CDR3: CATSAGRGTYGYTF. DNA for the CDR3: TGTGCCACCAGTGCAGGACGTGGGACCTATGGCTACACCTTC.

The chain carries TRBV5-4 and TRBJ1-2, with a tentative D call TRBD1 (5 bases). Per germline, CDR1 SGHNT and CDR2 YYREEE (reference sequence). The CDR3 extends over 12 amino acids. The V end was cut by 4 bases, the J end by 6 bases, with 10 bases between. The CDR3 protein is CASSLSRDGYTF. The CDR3 DNA follows: TGTGCCAGCAGCCTCAGCAGGGATGGCTACACCTTC. Looking up the rest from reference TRBV5-4 and TRBJ1-2 gives the full variable domain: ETGVTQSPTHLIKTRGQQVTLRCSSQSGHNTVSWYQQALGQGPQFIFQYYREEENGRGNFPPRFSGLQFPNYSSELNVNALELDDSALYLCASSLSRDGYTFGSGTRLTVV.

The rearrangement links TRBV5-1 to TRBJ2-1; a possible D gene is TRBD1 (6 bases). CDR3 size: 12 residues. The germline CDR1 and CDR2 sequences are SGHRS and YFSETQ. V lost 4 bases to trimming and J lost 16 bases, with 18 bases between them. CDR3 in DNA: TGCGCCAGCAGCCCCAGGCAGGGGCGAGAATTCTTC. Encoded protein: CASSPRQGREFF.

J is TRBJ1-2 and V is TRBV14; the D gene is possibly TRBD1 (6 bases). Trimming pared 3 bases from V and 4 bases from J, leaving 18 bases between. CDR1 SGHDN and CDR2 FVKESK come from the germline V gene. The CDR3 has 16 amino acids. CDR3: CASSHSLGGAGYGYTF. The CDR3 bases are TGTGCCAGCAGCCATTCCTTGGGGGGCGCGGGCTATGGCTACACCTTC. The full variable domain, completed using reference TRBV14 and TRBJ1-2, is EAGVTQFPSHSVIEKGQTVTLRCDPISGHDNLYWYRRVMGKEIKFLLHFVKESKQDESGMPNNRFLAERTGGTYSTLKVQPAELEDSGVYFCASSHSLGGAGYGYTFGSGTRLTVV.

The V and J genes are TRBV5-1 and TRBJ2-7, with D unclear. The CDR3 spans 14 residues. Germline CDR1 is SGHRS and CDR2 is YFSETQ. Trimming took 0 bases from V and 0 from J, leaving 7 bases between them. CDR3 protein: CASSLAGHSYEQYF. The CDR3 bases are TGCGCCAGCAGCTTGGCCGGTCACTCCTACGAGCAGTACTTC.

The chain is built from TRBV7-8 and TRBJ2-1; 7 bases map to TRBD2. CDR3 length equals 13 residues. Trimming cost V 3 bases and J 8 bases; bases outside gene matches: 4. Looked up from germline, CDR1 is SGHVS and CDR2 is FQNEAQ. The DNA of the CDR3 is TGTGCCAGCAGCTTTATGGGGAGGGATGAGCAGTTCTTC. Residues: CASSFMGRDEQFF.

The V call is TRBV21-1, the J call TRBJ1-3. TRBV21-1 is a known pseudogene. CDR3 length: 15 amino acids. In DNA, the CDR3 is TGTGCCAGCAGCAAAGTTTGGATATTCGGAAACACCATATATTTT. It encodes CASSKVWIFGNTIYF.

The rearrangement links TRBV6-1 to TRBJ1-2; D perhaps matches TRBD1 (5 bases). This CDR3 region has 14 residues. Germline CDR1 and CDR2: MNHNS and SASEGT. With 2 bases removed from V and 7 bases from J, the gap between germline ends came to 14 bases. CDR3 in DNA: TGTGCCAGCAGTGAACTCACGGGGGGGTTTGGCTACACCTTC. Translated, it gives CASSELTGGFGYTF.